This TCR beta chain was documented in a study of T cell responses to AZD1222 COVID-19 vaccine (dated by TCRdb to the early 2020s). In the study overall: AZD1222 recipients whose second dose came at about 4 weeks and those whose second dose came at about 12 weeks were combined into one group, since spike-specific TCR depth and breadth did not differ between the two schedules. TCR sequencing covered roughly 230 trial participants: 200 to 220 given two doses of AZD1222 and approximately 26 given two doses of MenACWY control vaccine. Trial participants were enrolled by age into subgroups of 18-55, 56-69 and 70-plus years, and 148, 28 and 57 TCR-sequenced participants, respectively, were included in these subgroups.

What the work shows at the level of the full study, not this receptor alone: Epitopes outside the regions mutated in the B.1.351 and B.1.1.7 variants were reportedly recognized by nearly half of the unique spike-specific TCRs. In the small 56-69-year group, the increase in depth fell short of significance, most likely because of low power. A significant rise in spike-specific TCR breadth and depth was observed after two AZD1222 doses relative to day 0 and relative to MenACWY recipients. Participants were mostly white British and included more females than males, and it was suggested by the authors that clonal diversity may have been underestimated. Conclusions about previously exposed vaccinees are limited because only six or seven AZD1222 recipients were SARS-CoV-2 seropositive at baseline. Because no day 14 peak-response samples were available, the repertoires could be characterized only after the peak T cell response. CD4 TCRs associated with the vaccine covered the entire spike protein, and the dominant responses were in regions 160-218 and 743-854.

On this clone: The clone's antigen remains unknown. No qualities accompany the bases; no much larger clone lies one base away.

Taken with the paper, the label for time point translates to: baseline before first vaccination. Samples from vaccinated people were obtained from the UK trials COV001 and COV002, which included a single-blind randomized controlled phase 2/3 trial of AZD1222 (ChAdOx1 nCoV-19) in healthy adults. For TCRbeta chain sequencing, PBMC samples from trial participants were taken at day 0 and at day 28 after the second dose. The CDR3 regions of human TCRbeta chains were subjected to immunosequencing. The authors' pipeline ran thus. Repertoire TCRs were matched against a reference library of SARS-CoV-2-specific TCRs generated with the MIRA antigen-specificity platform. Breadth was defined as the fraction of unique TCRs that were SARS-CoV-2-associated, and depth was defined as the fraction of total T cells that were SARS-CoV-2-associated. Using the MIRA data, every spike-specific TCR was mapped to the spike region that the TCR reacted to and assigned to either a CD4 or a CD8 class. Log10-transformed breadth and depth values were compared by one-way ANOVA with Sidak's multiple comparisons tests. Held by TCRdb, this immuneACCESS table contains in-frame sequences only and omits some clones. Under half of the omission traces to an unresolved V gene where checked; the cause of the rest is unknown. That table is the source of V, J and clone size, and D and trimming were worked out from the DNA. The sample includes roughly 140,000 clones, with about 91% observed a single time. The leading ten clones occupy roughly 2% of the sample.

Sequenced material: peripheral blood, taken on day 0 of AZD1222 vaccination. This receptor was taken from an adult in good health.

The sequenced DNA is TGTGCCAGCAGCCCAGTGGGGGGCACTGAAGCTTTCTTT. Its protein product is CASSPVGGTEAFF. The V and J genes are TRBV11-2 and TRBJ1-1; D gene: possibly TRBD1, on 5 matching bases. The germline V gene gives CDR1 as SGHAT and CDR2 as FQNNGV. Between the V and J ends, shortened by 5 bases and 4 bases respectively, the junction contains 11 bases. The CDR3 covers 13 residues, taking in both the cysteine and the phenylalanine. CDR3 DNA only is kept here, 39 bases in frame from base 1.